This TCR beta chain comes out of a study of cytotoxic CD8 clonotypes in ibrutinib-treated CLL. Across the study: Patients attained about 25 partial and 2 complete responses; at median approximately 70 months, roughly 15 remained remitted while some 12 progressed.

Worth noting for this clone: Its antigen is undetermined.

Per the germline V gene, CDR1 is MNHEY and CDR2 is SVGAGI. The CDR3 runs to 14 residues. The V segment lost 2 bases and the J segment 10 bases; nucleotides outside the gene matches: 8. Repertoires were generated with immunoSEQ multiplex PCR, while TCRdb's copy carries only in-frame clones and drops some. The sample consists of 200,000 or so clones, about four fifths of them appearing once. Study findings and constraints: Clonality grew at ibrutinib response; at progression, it decreased back toward baseline.

Sequenced material: PBMCs, taken after 12 months of ibrutinib treatment. This receptor was identified in a human donor with chronic lymphocytic leukemia. The J gene is TRBJ1-1, the V gene TRBV6-5; 9 bases align to TRBD1. In nucleotides, the CDR3 is TGTGCCAGCAGTTACGCCGGCTTGGACAGGGGAGCTTTCTTT. Its protein is CASSYAGLDRGAFF.